The sequence of this TCR beta chain was determined in a study of blood T cell repertoires in COVID-19. Whole-study context: The United States, Italy and Spain were the sources of the acute and convalescent COVID-19 samples.

Authors' methods: Cell counts per sample came from amplifying reference gene primers. The table came from immunoSEQ multiplex PCR; TCRdb's copy has only in-frame clones and leaves some out. The DNA gave D and trimming, while V, J and clone size come from that table. The sample yields 200,000 or so clones, 75% to 90% seen once. Recruits, aged 18 to 89 years, lived in 20 to 30 US areas. The CDR3 has 15 amino acids. Trimming took 10 bases from V and 0 from J, leaving 16 bases between them. The V gene's germline CDR1 is SNHLY and CDR2 FYNNEI. Sequencing was done on a sample of PBMCs or T cells enriched from blood (not recorded which). This sequence was found in a woman aged 40 to 55 with acute COVID-19. The chain uses TRBV2 and TRBJ1-3; D might be TRBD1 (5 bases). The CDR3 DNA follows: TGTGCCAACCGGGACTGGAGGAGCTCTGGAAACACCATATATTTT. It codes for CANRDWRSSGNTIYF.